This entry lists 17 T cell receptor beta chains sequenced from one sample in a study of T cells in Graves' hyperthyroidism and ophthalmopathy. Amplification of TCR beta CDR3 regions used RNA as the template. RT-PCR in the first round (using the HTBI primer set) targeted the TCR CDR3. One entry per CDR3 protein, called by TCRdb with MiXCR from the multiplex PCR reads. The sample records about 320,000 distinct CDR3 sequences, roughly 15% being singletons. Source material: blood. The receptors shown here come from a man aged 30 to 45 with Graves' hyperthyroidism.

This clonotype has only a few counts. The V call is TRBV30, the J call TRBJ1-1; the match to TRBD1 covers 7 bases. CDR1 is GTSNPN and CDR2 is SVGIG in the germline V gene (reference sequence). This CDR3 comprises 12 residues. V was pared by 8 bases and J by 7 bases, with 10 bases of the junction left unmatched. The CDR3: CAGATDRFEAFF. CDR3 nucleotides: TGTGCCGGAGCGACGGACAGGTTTGAAGCTTTCTTT.

At least ten counts were recorded for this clonotype. The chain is built from TRBV7-9 and TRBJ2-1; tentative D call: TRBD2 (5 bases). V gave up 5 bases and J gave up 8 bases, with 10 bases separating them. The CDR3 runs 12 residues. In germline, CDR1 is SEHNR, CDR2 FQNEAQ (reference sequence). In DNA form, the CDR3 reads TGTGCCAGCAGCGAATGGACTGATGAGCAGTTCTTC. Protein product: CASSEWTDEQFF.

This clonotype was counted a few times. The chain recombines TRBV12-3 or TRBV12-4 with TRBJ1-5; D perhaps matches TRBD1 (5 bases). The V end was cut by 6 bases, the J end by 5 bases, with 17 bases between. The CDR3 contains 15 residues. This chain's CDR3 is CASSPISGIYQPQHF. DNA for the CDR3: TGTGCCAGCAGCCCGATATCAGGGATTTATCAGCCCCAGCATTTT.

This clonotype has more than one count but fewer than ten. The chain links TRBV20-1 to TRBJ1-5; a possible D gene is TRBD1 (5 bases). CDR1 and CDR2 (germline): DFQATT, SNEGSKA (reference sequence). CDR3 length equals 13 residues. V lost 3 bases and J lost 3, with 9 bases in between. This chain's CDR3 is CSASSRVNQPQHF. The CDR3 region has the DNA TGCAGTGCTAGTTCCAGGGTCAATCAGCCCCAGCATTTT.

The table lists this clonotype with many counts. The chain joins TRBV18 to TRBJ2-7; 10 nucleotides match TRBD2. The germline V gene has CDR1 KGHSH and CDR2 LQKENI. The V gene end was trimmed by 5 bases and the J gene end by 5 bases; junction bases not matched to a gene: 12. This CDR3 comprises 16 residues. The CDR3 region has the DNA TGTGCCAGCTCATCATCTATAGCGGGAGGTCGAGACGAGCAGTACTTC. As protein: CASSSSIAGGRDEQYF.

This clonotype was seen repeatedly, ten times or more. The chain recombines TRBV5-1 with TRBJ1-2, with D tentatively TRBD1 (5 bases). This CDR3 is 15 amino acids long. Per germline, CDR1 SGHRS and CDR2 YFSETQ. V was cut by 1 base and J by 5 bases, with 15 bases left in between. The CDR3: CASSLRAGTRYGYTF. DNA for the CDR3: TGCGCCAGCAGCTTGCGGGCAGGGACTCGGTATGGCTACACCTTC.

This clonotype was detected many times. The chain combines TRBV6-1 with TRBJ1-4; D is undetermined. The CDR3 has 15 residues. Germline CDR1 is MNHNS and CDR2 is SASEGT. The V end was cut by 7 bases, the J end by 0 bases, with 12 bases between. CDR3 DNA: TGTGCCAGCACCAACCGAGCGGCAACTAATGAAAAACTGTTTTTT. It yields the protein CASTNRAATNEKLFF.

This clonotype appeared many times. V is TRBV5-1 and J is TRBJ1-1; TRBD1 might be the D (5 bases). Trimming pared 5 bases from V and 3 bases from J, leaving 23 bases between. Germline V gene lookup returns CDR1 SGHRS and CDR2 YFSETQ. This CDR3 spans 17 amino acids. The DNA of the CDR3 is TGCGCCAGCAGACTTCTACCGGGACGACAAGGTGACACTGAAGCTTTCTTT. It codes for CASRLLPGRQGDTEAFF.

This clonotype was found many times. The V call is TRBV12-5, the J call TRBJ2-7; no clear D. CDR1 is LGHNT, CDR2 FRNRAP, per germline. The CDR3 totals 12 residues. V was shortened by 4 bases and J by 3 bases, with 7 bases between the two germline ends. CDR3 nucleotide sequence: TGTGCTAGTGGTTCAACCAGCTACGAGCAGTACTTC. This codes for CASGSTSYEQYF.

The J gene is TRBJ2-2, the V gene TRBV12-3 or TRBV12-4; TRBD2 aligns across 12 bases. The CDR3 runs to 17 residues. V gave up 3 bases and J gave up 5 bases; unmatched junction bases: 7. The CDR3 region has the DNA TGTGCCAGCAGTTTGACTAGCGGGAGAGGAGGGACCGGGGAGCTGTTTTTT. Translation: CASSLTSGRGGTGELFF.

V usage is TRBV5-1 and J usage is TRBJ2-7; D is uncertain. Germline CDR1 SGHRS, CDR2 YFSETQ. The CDR3 loop spans 17 amino acids. The germline V and J ends were trimmed by 1 base and 2 bases, with 19 bases remaining between them. CDR3: CASSLFRARQSPYEQYF. CDR3 bases: TGCGCCAGCAGCTTGTTTAGGGCCCGCCAGAGCCCCTACGAGCAGTACTTC.

The chain has TRBV19 and TRBJ1-5; D possibly corresponds to TRBD1 (6 bases). Germline V gene data show CDR1 as LNHDA and CDR2 as SQIVND (reference sequence). With 3 bases removed from V and 7 bases from J, the gap between germline ends came to 19 bases. This CDR3 is built from 16 residues. In DNA form, the CDR3 reads TGTGCCAGTAGTATCGGGTTTAGGGGGGCAGGGCAGCCCCAGCATTTT. Translated: CASSIGFRGAGQPQHF.

This chain connects TRBV6-1 to TRBJ1-2; a weak D match, TRBD1 (6 bases). CDR3 length: 14 amino acids. Germline values: CDR1 MNHNS, CDR2 SASEGT. Trimming took 6 bases from V and 5 from J, leaving 16 bases between them. The CDR3 region is CASSLVTGTYGYTF. CDR3 sequence (DNA): TGTGCCAGCAGCCTCGTTACAGGGACTTATGGCTACACCTTC.

This clonotype was counted ten times or more. The chain is built from TRBV7-9 and TRBJ2-5, with D unresolved. Germline V gives CDR1 SEHNR, CDR2 FQNEAQ (reference sequence). CDR3 length: 15 residues. V was shortened by 1 base and J by 1 base, with 10 bases between the two germline ends. CDR3 in amino acids: CASSLGWLGQETQYF. In DNA, the CDR3 is TGTGCCAGCAGCTTAGGGTGGCTTGGCCAAGAGACCCAGTACTTC.

This clonotype was recorded a few times. V usage is TRBV28 and J usage is TRBJ2-5, with TRBD1 as a possible D gene (6 bases). Germline values: CDR1 MDHEN, CDR2 SYDVKM. The CDR3 has 16 amino acids. Trimming pared 6 bases from V and 5 bases from J, leaving 22 bases between. Here the CDR3 DNA reads TGTGCCAGCAGGCCCTACCTAGCTACAGGGCAGGAGACCCAGTACTTC. Protein: CASRPYLATGQETQYF.

The sample holds many counts of this clonotype. The rearrangement joins TRBV28 to TRBJ1-2; D possibly corresponds to TRBD1 (5 bases). V was shortened by 6 bases and J by 5 bases, with 16 bases between the two germline ends. CDR1 and CDR2 from the germline V gene are MDHEN and SYDVKM. The CDR3 covers 14 residues. The chain's CDR3 is CASSPRDLGYGYTF. DNA of the CDR3: TGTGCCAGCAGCCCGAGGGACTTAGGATATGGCTACACCTTC.

This clonotype occurred a few times. The chain combines TRBV29-1 with TRBJ2-6; D gene ambiguous. CDR1 and CDR2 (germline): SQVTM, ANQGSEA. The V gene lost 2 bases and the J gene lost 3 bases, with 8 bases spanning the gap. This CDR3 contains 14 residues. The CDR3 here is CSVERLNGANVLTF. The DNA for the CDR3 is TGCAGCGTTGAACGGCTGAATGGGGCCAACGTCCTGACTTTC. Using reference TRBV29-1 and TRBJ2-6 for the parts outside the CDR3, the full variable domain is SAVISQKPSRDICQRGTSLTIQCQVDSQVTMMFWYRQQPGQSLTLIATANQGSEATYESGFVIDKFPISRPNLTFSTLTVSNMSPEDSSIYLCSVERLNGANVLTFGAGSRLTVL.